The 12 T cell receptor beta chains given below trace back to one sample, sequenced in a study of Ad26.COV2.S vaccination and SARS-CoV-2 variants (dated by TCRdb to the early 2020s). Library preparation used the immunoSEQ multiplex PCR assay. TCRdb mirrors the immuneACCESS table, restricted to in-frame sequences. Some clones are absent from its copies; in checked studies, under half trace to an unresolved V gene, and the reason for the others is unknown. The sample yields some 250,000 clones; approximately 90% were counted once. The ten largest clones represent around 10% of the sample. The treatment or condition label corresponds to: around 19 received Ad26.COV2.S at low or high dose, single or two shots; about 5 received placebo; per-sample allocation not given. Repertoires of vaccine and placebo recipients were sequenced from samples collected on day 63 after the first injection. Specimen: peripheral blood, collected in a trial of Ad26.COV2.S vaccine versus placebo. Receptors originate from a person between 18 and 65 years old who received the Ad26.COV2.S COVID-19 vaccine or a placebo.

The chain employs TRBV4-3 and TRBJ2-3, with a possible D match to TRBD2 (5 bases). Germline-derived CDR1 and CDR2 are LGHNA and YSLEER. V lost 1 base and J lost 0, with 11 bases in between. The CDR3 sequence is 16 residues long. The CDR3 region is CASSQVAWTSTDTQYF. CDR3 in DNA: TGCGCCAGCAGCCAAGTTGCGTGGACTAGCACAGATACGCAGTATTTT.

On this clone: Other DNA variants within this sample encode the same CDR3. The V call is TRBV10-2, the J call TRBJ2-4, with a weak D call TRBD2 (5 bases). The CDR3 loop spans 14 amino acids. Trimming removed 5 bases at V and 0 bases at J, with 8 bases between. Germline CDR1 and CDR2: WSHSY and SAAADI. CDR3 nucleotides: TGCGCCAGCAGTAGCGGACTAGCCAAAAACATTCAGTACTTC. It encodes CASSSGLAKNIQYF.

The V gene is TRBV2, the J gene TRBJ2-7; TRBD2 aligns across 11 bases. CDR3 length: 15 residues. The V segment lost 1 base and the J segment 7 bases; nucleotides outside the gene matches: 6. Germline V gene lookup returns CDR1 SNHLY and CDR2 FYNNEI. The CDR3 DNA reads as TGTGCCAGCAGTGAAGGTTTAGCGGGGGGGCATGAGCAGTACTTC. Protein: CASSEGLAGGHEQYF. Together with reference TRBV2 and TRBJ2-7, the CDR3 gives the full variable domain: EPEVTQTPSHQVTQMGQEVILRCVPISNHLYFYWYRQILGQKVEFLVSFYNNEISEKSEIFDDQFSVERPDGSNFTLKIRSTKLEDSAMYFCASSEGLAGGHEQYFGPGTRLTVT.

The chain uses TRBV3-1 (or the pseudogene TRBV3-2) and TRBJ1-4; D remains unclear. In germline, CDR1 is LGHDT, CDR2 YNNKEL (reference sequence). The CDR3 has 15 amino acids. The V end was cut by 1 base, the J end by 5 bases, with 11 bases between. CDR3 in amino acids: CASSQVRSANEKLFF. CDR3 in DNA: TGTGCCAGCAGCCAAGTCCGTTCAGCCAATGAAAAACTGTTTTTT.

This rearrangement joins TRBV2 to TRBJ2-3; D gene unclear. The V and J ends lost 5 bases and 0 bases respectively, with 9 bases between them. The CDR3 consists of 14 residues. The germline CDR1 and CDR2 sequences are SNHLY and FYNNEI. CDR3 in amino acids: CASSHLTSTDTQYF. The DNA of the CDR3 is TGTGCCAGCAGTCATCTGACTAGCACAGATACGCAGTATTTT.

This chain joins TRBV4-3 and TRBJ1-2; D is perhaps TRBD1 (5 bases). Germline loops: CDR1 LGHNA, CDR2 YSLEER. V was clipped by 0 bases and J by 2 bases, with 10 bases between them. The CDR3 covers 15 residues. CDR3 residues: CASSQEGGVNYGYTF. The CDR3, as DNA: TGCGCCAGCAGCCAAGAGGGGGGGGTAAACTATGGCTACACCTTC.

Worth noting for this clone: An end of the junction differs from the germline gene, which may be a read error. This chain uses TRBV18 with TRBJ1-1; 12 bases align to TRBD1. This CDR3 contains 18 residues. CDR1 and CDR2 from the germline V gene are KGHSH and LQKENI. CDR3 sequence reads: CASSPPGTGGLMNTEAFF. Here the CDR3 DNA reads TGTGCCAGCTCGCCACCCGGGACAGGGGGCCTTATGAACACTGAAGCTTTCTTT.

The rearrangement joins TRBV3-1 (or the pseudogene TRBV3-2) to TRBJ2-7; a weak D match, TRBD2 (7 bases). With 1 base removed from V and 0 bases from J, the gap between germline ends came to 13 bases. Per germline, CDR1 LGHDT and CDR2 YNNKEL (reference sequence). The CDR3 covers 16 residues. In nucleotides, the CDR3 is TGTGCCAGCAGCCAAGCATGGAGGGGGGGCTCCTACGAGCAGTACTTC. It specifies CASSQAWRGGSYEQYF.

The V call is TRBV14, the J call TRBJ2-1; D call uncertain. Germline CDR1 is SGHDN and CDR2 is FVKESK. This CDR3 region has 13 residues. Trimming removed 0 bases at V and 5 bases at J, with 5 bases between. The CDR3 DNA sequence: TGTGCCAGCAGCCAAGAAGTGGACAATGAGCAGTTCTTC. Translation gives CASSQEVDNEQFF.

The V call is TRBV23-1, the J call TRBJ2-7; 7 positions match TRBD1. Being an ORF, TRBV23-1 has a function that is uncertain. This CDR3 is built from 15 residues. V shed 6 bases and J 6 bases; nucleotides not matched to a gene: 14. The CDR3 sequence is CASSSPGQRLVEQYF. The CDR3 nucleotides read TGCGCCAGCAGCTCGCCGGGACAGAGATTAGTCGAGCAGTACTTC.

The rearrangement links TRBV3-1 (or the pseudogene TRBV3-2) to TRBJ2-1; D is undetermined. Germline V lookup: CDR1 LGHDT, CDR2 YNNKEL (reference sequence). The V gene lost 2 bases and the J gene lost 4 bases, with 12 bases spanning the gap. The CDR3 loop spans 15 amino acids. CDR3 amino acids: CASSQPPHLYNEQFF. The CDR3, as DNA: TGTGCCAGCAGCCAACCCCCCCATTTATACAATGAGCAGTTCTTC.

This clone was recorded only once. V gene TRBV7-6 combines with J gene TRBJ2-1; 7 bases align to TRBD2. The CDR3 runs 13 residues. V was pared by 6 bases and J by 7 bases, with 6 bases of the junction left unmatched. From germline, CDR1 is SGHVS and CDR2 FNYEAQ. CDR3: CASRGGSGNEQFF. The CDR3 DNA is TGTGCCAGCAGGGGAGGGTCAGGGAATGAGCAGTTCTTC.